Listed below are T cell receptor beta chains from one sample, sequenced in a study of Graves' ophthalmopathy and Graves' hyperthyroidism. TCRdb passed the multiplex PCR reads through MiXCR, listing each CDR3 protein once. The profile covers 600,000 to 950,000 distinct CDR3 sequences, with roughly 40% appearing a single time and 35% to 55% taken by the ten largest. The specimen was peripheral blood. The receptors originated from an adult man with Graves' ophthalmopathy. Both conserved end residues are part of each CDR3. A D gene is named only where the DNA matches it firmly. The size of a clone is reported for some rows only, either as once, few or many, or as a class for expanded clones.

.,TRBV2,TRBJ2-2,few,CASNPPGASGELFF,TGTGCCAGCAATCCGCCGGGGGCGTCCGGGGAGCTGTTTTTT
.,TRBV15,TRBJ2-5,many,CATSRDPIAEETQYF,TGTGCCACCAGCAGAGATCCGATAGCGGAAGAGACCCAGTACTTC
TRBD1,TRBV4-3,TRBJ1-5,few,CASSLGTGGLQPQHF,TGCGCCAGCAGCCTCGGGACAGGGGGCCTTCAGCCCCAGCATTTT
.,TRBV7-9,TRBJ1-5,.,CASSLEPTGQPQHF,TGTGCCAGCAGCTTAGAACCAACAGGACAGCCCCAGCATTTT
.,TRBV7-9,TRBJ2-5,.,CASSISGIQETQYF,TGTGCCAGCAGCATCTCCGGGATACAAGAGACCCAGTACTTC
TRBD2,TRBV9,TRBJ2-7,.,CASSVASGRDEQYF,TGTGCCAGCAGCGTGGCTAGCGGGAGAGACGAGCAGTACTTC
.,TRBV20-1,TRBJ1-2,few,CSASYRARGGYTF,TGCAGTGCTAGTTACAGGGCGAGGGGTGGCTACACCTTC
TRBD2,TRBV2,TRBJ2-5,.,CATTSGKLETQYF,TGTGCCACTACTAGCGGGAAACTTGAGACTCAGTACTTC
TRBD1,TRBV29-1,TRBJ2-7,many,CSVAGQGAYEQYF,TGCAGCGTTGCGGGACAGGGGGCCTACGAGCAGTACTTC
TRBD2,TRBV6-6,TRBJ2-7,.,CASSSSTSGRYEQYF,TGTGCCAGCAGTTCATCGACTAGCGGGAGATACGAGCAGTACTTC
TRBD1,TRBV7-2,TRBJ1-1,few,CASSLLPGTGSIAFF,TGTGCCAGCAGCTTACTCCCCGGGACAGGGAGTATAGCTTTCTTT
.,TRBV25-1,TRBJ1-2,.,CASVKAGDFNYGYTF,TGTGCCAGCGTTAAGGCGGGGGACTTTAACTATGGCTACACCTTC
.,TRBV7-3,TRBJ1-5,.,CASSLSRVWGLQPQHF,TGCGCCAGCAGCCTAAGCCGGGTGTGGGGGCTCCAGCCCCAGCATTTT
TRBD1,TRBV4-2,TRBJ2-5,.,CASSQTRDRGQETQYF,TGTGCCAGCAGCCAGACCCGGGACAGGGGACAAGAGACCCAGTACTTC
.,TRBV10-3,TRBJ2-7,few,CASRALNYEQYF,TGTGCCAGCAGAGCGTTAAACTACGAGCAGTACTTC
.,TRBV5-1,TRBJ1-6,many,CASSLQTRNSPLHF,TGCGCCAGCAGCCTACAGACGAGGAATTCACCCCTCCACTTT
TRBD1,TRBV7-9,TRBJ1-1,.,CASSLVGQGVSEAFF,TGTGCCAGCAGCTTGGTTGGCCAGGGGGTTTCTGAAGCTTTTTTT
TRBD1,TRBV7-9,TRBJ2-7,.,CASSPIRTGTGGADGHEQYF,TGTGCCAGCAGCCCTATCCGCACCGGGACAGGGGGCGCGGATGGCCACGAGCAGTACTTC
.,TRBV24-1,TRBJ1-5,.,CASGLYQPQHF,TGTGCCAGCGGATTATATCAGCCCCAGCATTTT
.,TRBV10-3,TRBJ1-4,few,CASRTPKGGEKLFF,TGTGCCAGCAGAACACCAAAGGGGGGTGAAAAACTGTTTTTT
TRBD1,TRBV7-8,TRBJ1-5,.,CASSLTGAQGNQPQHF,TGTGCCAGCAGCTTGACAGGGGCCCAAGGCAATCAGCCCCAGCATTTT
.,TRBV14,TRBJ1-5,few,CASSPSQRINQPQHF,TGTGCCAGCAGCCCCTCCCAACGAATCAATCAGCCCCAGCATTTT
.,TRBV10-3,TRBJ1-1,.,CASREGPPGEAFF,TGTGCCAGCAGGGAGGGCCCGCCCGGGGAAGCTTTCTTT
.,TRBV24-1,TRBJ2-3,few,CATSDPGGGGDTQYF,TGTGCCACCAGTGATCCCGGGGGCGGGGGAGATACGCAGTATTTT
TRBD1,TRBV25-1,TRBJ1-5,.,CASSLLDRAFLQPQHF,TGTGCCAGCAGTTTACTGGACAGGGCTTTCCTTCAGCCCCAGCATTTT
.,TRBV25-1,TRBJ2-2,few,CASSQPQGNTGELFF,TGTGCCAGCAGCCAGCCCCAGGGGAACACCGGGGAGCTGTTTTTT
.,TRBV24-1,TRBJ1-5,.,CATSTPSGVDQPQHF,TGTGCCACCAGCACGCCTTCGGGGGTCGATCAGCCCCAGCATTTT
.,TRBV9,TRBJ2-3,.,CASSVGGHTTDTQYF,TGTGCCAGCAGCGTAGGCGGACACACCACAGATACGCAGTATTTT